This section outlines one T cell receptor beta chain sequence together with its context. Only in-frame clones appear in the TCRdb table, and some are missing; sequencing was by immunoSEQ multiplex PCR. The sample carries 50,000 to 70,000 clones, 86% recorded once. Trimming stripped 2 bases from V and 3 bases from J, with 5 bases between. This CDR3 spans 12 amino acids. Germline V CDR1 and CDR2: MNHEY, SMNVEV (reference sequence). The data stem from a study of OX40 agonist ivuxolimab in advanced cancers. Study at large: Dose-escalation patients' cancers were hepatocellular carcinoma, melanoma, renal cell or head and neck cancer.

The starting material was CD4+ or CD8+ T cells sorted from blood, obtained in a trial of the OX40 agonist ivuxolimab. The clonotype was recovered from an adult with an advanced solid tumor such as melanoma, head and neck, liver or kidney cancer. This chain links TRBV27 with TRBJ2-7; D is possibly TRBD2 (5 bases). CDR3 amino acids: CASSLGGYEQYF. The CDR3 DNA reads TGTGCCAGCAGTTTAGGAGGCTACGAGCAGTACTTC.